This TCR beta chain is drawn from a study of CD8 T cells in ankylosing spondylitis. General observations from the study: Prior work had noted some motif variants in reactive arthritis blood and synovial fluid. Seemingly characteristic of ankylosing spondylitis blood was a TCR beta motif consisting of roughly 8 highly homologous variants.

In its sample, this clonotype was seen many times. Its antigen is unknown. Generation of TCR beta libraries employed quantitative 5'-RACE incorporating molecular barcodes. TCRdb called the 5' RACE reads again in MiXCR, with one record for every CDR3 protein. This table has fewer than 550,000 distinct CDR3 sequences, approximately 5.3% appearing once. This CDR3 spans 14 amino acids. V was clipped by 1 base and J by 6 bases; unmatched bases: 4. The germline V gene has CDR1 SGHTA and CDR2 FQGNSA. Sequenced: blood, either unsorted or a sorted T cell fraction (not recorded which). The chain joins TRBV7-2 to TRBJ2-3; TRBD2 agrees at 7 bases. This TCR came from a male donor with ankylosing spondylitis. The DNA of the CDR3 is TGTGCCAGCAGCTTAGGGGCGGGAGAGGATACGCAGTATTTT. Protein: CASSLGAGEDTQYF.